This TCR beta chain stems from a study of T cell responses to AZD1222 COVID-19 vaccine. Study-wide context: Recipients boosted at about 4 weeks or about 12 weeks are pooled. General study results and limits: White British donors predominated, females outnumbered males, and clonal diversity was possibly underestimated. Just a handful of AZD1222 recipients were seropositive at baseline. At 160-218 and 743-854, vaccine-associated CD4 TCRs were dominant, and they spanned spike.

Measured with immunoSEQ multiplex PCR; TCRdb has only the in-frame clones, and not every one. The table records about 140,000 clones, around nine tenths of them present only once. For this clone: What it binds is not known.

The junction had 10 bases not matched to a gene; V was cut back by 4 bases and J by 5 bases. Per the germline V gene, CDR1 is KGHDR and CDR2 is SFDVKD. The CDR3 has 17 residues. The gene calls are TRBV24-1 and TRBJ2-3; 11 bases map to TRBD2. The receptor comes from an adult in good health. Sequencing used peripheral blood, obtained on day 0 of AZD1222 vaccination. This CDR3 reads CATSENSPGTSGDTQYF. CDR3 coding DNA: TGTGCCACCAGTGAGAATTCTCCCGGGACTAGCGGAGATACGCAGTATTTT.